Below are 21 T cell receptor beta chains sequenced from a single sample in a study of CD8 T cells in Susac syndrome. Random-hexamer reverse transcription was applied to about 0.45 to 1 ug RNA. TCRdb reanalysed the immunoSEQ multiplex PCR reads using MiXCR and keeps one entry per CDR3 protein. The sample has 200,000 or so distinct CDR3 sequences, under 97% seen once. Material: CD4+ T cells from PBMCs. The origin of the receptors is a human donor with Susac syndrome.

V and J are TRBV2 and TRBJ2-4; 7 positions match TRBD2. This CDR3 is built from 12 residues. The junction had 5 bases not matched to a gene; V was cut back by 6 bases and J by 9 bases. Germline V lookup: CDR1 SNHLY, CDR2 FYNNEI. Here the CDR3 reads CASRQAGSIQYF. The CDR3 DNA reads TGTGCCAGCAGACAAGCGGGGAGCATTCAGTACTTC.

As DNA, the CDR3 is TGCAGTGCTTATATTGATCAGGGACGGACTGAAGCTTTCTTT. Its protein product is CSAYIDQGRTEAFF. The chain carries TRBV20-1 and TRBJ1-1, with D possibly TRBD1 on 5 matching bases. CDR1 DFQATT and CDR2 SNEGSKA come from the germline V gene (reference sequence). CDR3 length: 14 amino acids. Trimming left V 5 bases short and J 5 bases short, with 18 bases between.

The rearrangement uses TRBV24-1 and TRBJ2-3; 10 bases agree with TRBD1. The CDR3 extends over 15 amino acids. Germline V gene sequence: CDR1 KGHDR, CDR2 SFDVKD. After removal of 7 bases from V and 2 bases from J, the junction contained 5 bases not matched to a gene. The CDR3 nucleotides are TGTGCCACCAGCCGGACAGGGGGTAACACAGATACGCAGTATTTT. Its translation is CATSRTGGNTDTQYF.

The chain has TRBV27 and TRBJ1-6; a possible D gene is TRBD1 (5 bases). V was cut by 5 bases and J by 9 bases, with 14 bases left in between. Germline lookup yields CDR1 MNHEY and CDR2 SMNVEV (reference sequence). The CDR3 covers 14 residues. The CDR3 is CASSTQGYGSPLHF. The CDR3 nucleotides read TGTGCCAGCAGTACGCAGGGTTACGGTTCACCCCTCCACTTT.

This sequence joins TRBV9 and TRBJ2-3; no clear D. CDR1 is SGDLS, CDR2 YYNGEE, per germline. Trimming pared 3 bases from V and 6 bases from J, leaving 14 bases between. The CDR3 has 14 residues. CDR3 nucleotides: TGTGCCAGCAGCGCCGATTTGCCGGCTGATACGCAGTATTTT. Translating it yields CASSADLPADTQYF.

The V and J genes are TRBV3-1 and TRBJ1-2; D remains ambiguous. Germline CDR1 is LGHDT and CDR2 is YNNKEL (reference sequence). The CDR3 covers 15 residues. The V end lost 1 base, the J end lost 7 bases, and 16 bases lay between the germline ends. The CDR3 DNA is TGTGCCAGCAGCCAAGTGCGTCGGGGTACTGGTGGCTACACCTTC. This sequence encodes CASSQVRRGTGGYTF.

The V and J genes are TRBV27 and TRBJ2-7, with no clear D. Per germline, CDR1 MNHEY and CDR2 SMNVEV (reference sequence). The CDR3 length is 11 residues. V was trimmed by 5 bases and J by 6 bases, leaving 8 bases between them. CDR3 sequence: CASSTPTEQYF. In nucleotides, the CDR3 is TGTGCCAGCAGTACCCCTACCGAGCAGTACTTC.

The chain employs TRBV10-3 and TRBJ2-4; maybe TRBD1 (7 bases). CDR3 length equals 11 residues. Trimming stripped 5 bases from V and 10 bases from J, with 9 bases between. From germline, CDR1 is ENHRY and CDR2 SYGVKD. CDR3 DNA sequence: TGTGCCATCAGTCAGGGGGGAATTCAGTACTTC. Encoded protein: CAISQGGIQYF.

The chain recombines TRBV28 with TRBJ1-1; perhaps TRBD1 as D (6 bases). V was shortened by 3 bases and J by 2 bases, with 22 bases between the two germline ends. Germline CDR1 MDHEN, CDR2 SYDVKM. The CDR3 has 18 amino acids. CDR3: CASSFLQGRNVGNTEAFF. In nucleotides, the CDR3 is TGTGCCAGCAGTTTCCTGCAGGGGAGAAACGTAGGAAACACTGAAGCTTTCTTT.

The chain joins TRBV7-3 to TRBJ2-2, with D maybe TRBD1 (6 bases). The CDR3 length is 14 residues. The V end was cut by 5 bases, the J end by 5 bases, with 12 bases between. Germline CDR1 and CDR2: SGHTA and FQGTGA. The DNA for the CDR3 is TGTGCCAGCAGCCTACACGGGACAACCGGGGAGCTGTTTTTT. It yields the protein CASSLHGTTGELFF.

The chain couples TRBV19 to TRBJ1-5; no clear D gene. With 4 bases removed from V and 4 bases from J, the gap between germline ends came to 5 bases. This CDR3 contains 12 residues. Germline loops: CDR1 LNHDA, CDR2 SQIVND (reference sequence). The DNA of the CDR3 is TGTGCCAGTAGTACCCAAAATCAGCCCCAGCATTTT. This encodes CASSTQNQPQHF.

Comment on this clonotype: An end of the junction does not agree with germline; a read error may underlie this. The chain recombines TRBV27 with TRBJ1-6, with D perhaps TRBD1 (6 bases). CDR3 length equals 15 residues. Per the germline V gene, CDR1 is MNHEY and CDR2 is SMNVEV (reference sequence). The CDR3 protein is CASSLYGQLPSPLHF. The CDR3 DNA is TGTGCCAGCAGCTTATATGGACAGCTCCCTTCACCCCTCCACTTT.

This clonotype has a single count. The genes are TRBV7-9 and TRBJ1-2; a weak D match, TRBD1 (6 bases). CDR3 size: 16 residues. The ends were cut back, 4 bases at V and 4 bases at J, with 19 bases in the middle. Germline V gene sequence: CDR1 SEHNR, CDR2 FQNEAQ (reference sequence). DNA of the CDR3: TGTGCCAGCAGCTCGGCGGCGGCAGGGGCCATCTATGGCTACACCTTC. Translated: CASSSAAAGAIYGYTF.

The CDR3 here is CASSESGGTLSREQYF. In DNA form, the CDR3 reads TGTGCCAGCAGTGAATCTGGAGGGACACTTTCAAGGGAGCAGTACTTC. V is TRBV6-1 and J is TRBJ2-7; D tentatively reads TRBD1 or TRBD2 (6 bases each). The CDR3 runs to 16 residues. Trimming took off 2 bases at V and 7 bases at J, with 21 bases between the two ends. Germline lookup yields CDR1 MNHNS and CDR2 SASEGT.

V usage is TRBV25-1 and J usage is TRBJ1-2, with a possible D match to TRBD1 (6 bases). Trimming took off 2 bases at V and 8 bases at J, with 15 bases between the two ends. The germline gives CDR1 MGHDK, CDR2 SYGVNS. The CDR3 is 14 residues long. CDR3 protein: CASSEGQSFEGYTF. CDR3 nucleotides: TGTGCCAGCAGTGAAGGACAGTCTTTCGAAGGCTACACCTTC.

The chain is built from TRBV20-1 and TRBJ2-7; no definite D call. V was cut by 4 bases and J by 5 bases, with 15 bases left in between. CDR1 and CDR2 from the germline V gene are DFQATT and SNEGSKA (reference sequence). CDR3 length: 13 residues. The CDR3 here is CSATVLGMNEQYF. The CDR3 nucleotides read TGCAGTGCTACCGTACTTGGGATGAACGAGCAGTACTTC.

This clonotype was picked up one time. The V gene is TRBV24-1, the J gene TRBJ2-3; maybe TRBD2 (5 bases). The germline gives CDR1 KGHDR, CDR2 SFDVKD. V lost 4 bases and J lost 2, with 15 bases in between. CDR3 length: 16 amino acids. CDR3 in DNA: TGTGCCACCAGTGAGCCTGCTGGAGGTGACACAGATACGCAGTATTTT. Residues: CATSEPAGGDTDTQYF.

The chain employs TRBV15 and TRBJ2-1; a possible D gene is TRBD2 (6 bases). The CDR3 length is 15 residues. Germline assignment: CDR1 LNHNV and CDR2 YYDKDF (reference sequence). The V end lost 1 base, the J end lost 5 bases, and 12 bases lay between the germline ends. CDR3 region: CATSRVAGTHNEQFF. The CDR3 nucleotides read TGTGCCACCAGCAGAGTCGCGGGGACCCACAATGAGCAGTTCTTC.

V is TRBV6-6 and J is TRBJ2-7; 8 bases align to TRBD2. With V trimmed by 8 bases and J by 7 bases, 4 bases remained unmatched. The CDR3 runs 11 residues. The germline V gene has CDR1 MNHNY and CDR2 SVGAGI (reference sequence). The CDR3 nucleotides read TGTGCCAGCGGTCGGGAGGGGGAGCAGTACTTC. Residues: CASGREGEQYF.

The chain carries TRBV5-1 and TRBJ2-6, with D possibly matching TRBD1 (6 bases). Looked up from germline, CDR1 is SGHRS and CDR2 is YFSETQ. The CDR3 is 16 residues long. V shed 2 bases and J shed 2 bases, with 11 bases lying between them. The CDR3 reads CASSLTGLTGANVLTF. In DNA form, the CDR3 reads TGCGCCAGCAGCTTAACAGGGTTAACTGGGGCCAACGTCCTGACTTTC.

The chain recombines TRBV4-1 with TRBJ1-2; D gene unclear. The CDR3 spans 16 residues. Germline-derived CDR1 and CDR2 are MGHRA and YSYEKL. V gave up 0 bases and J gave up 2 bases, with 13 bases separating them. CDR3 sequence reads: CASSQDRGRPNYGYTF. DNA of the CDR3: TGCGCCAGCAGCCAAGATCGGGGTCGTCCGAACTATGGCTACACCTTC.